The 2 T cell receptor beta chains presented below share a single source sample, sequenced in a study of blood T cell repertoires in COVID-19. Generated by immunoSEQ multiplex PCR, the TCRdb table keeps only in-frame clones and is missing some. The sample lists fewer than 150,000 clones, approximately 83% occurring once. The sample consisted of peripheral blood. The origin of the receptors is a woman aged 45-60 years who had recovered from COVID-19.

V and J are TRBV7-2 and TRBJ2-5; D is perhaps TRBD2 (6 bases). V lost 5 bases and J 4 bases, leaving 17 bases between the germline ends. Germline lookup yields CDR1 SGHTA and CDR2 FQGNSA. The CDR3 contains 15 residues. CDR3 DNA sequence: TGTGCCAGCAGCACCCGCCAATGGGGGGTAGAGACCCAGTACTTC. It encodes CASSTRQWGVETQYF.

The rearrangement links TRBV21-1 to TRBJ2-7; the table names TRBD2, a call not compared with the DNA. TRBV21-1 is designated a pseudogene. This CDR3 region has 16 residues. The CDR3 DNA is TGTGCCAGCAGCAAAGCCGGTGGTCTAGCGGGCCACGAGCAGTACTTC. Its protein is CASSKAGGLAGHEQYF.